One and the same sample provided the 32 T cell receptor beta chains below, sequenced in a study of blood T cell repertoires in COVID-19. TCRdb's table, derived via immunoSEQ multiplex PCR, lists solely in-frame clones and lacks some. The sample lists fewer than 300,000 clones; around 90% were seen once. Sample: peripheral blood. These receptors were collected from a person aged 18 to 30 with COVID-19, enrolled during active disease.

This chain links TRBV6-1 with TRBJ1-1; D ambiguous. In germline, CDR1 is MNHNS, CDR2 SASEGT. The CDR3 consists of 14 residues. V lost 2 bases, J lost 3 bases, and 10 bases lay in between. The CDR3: CASSEYGEYTEAFF. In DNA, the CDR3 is TGTGCCAGCAGTGAATATGGGGAGTACACTGAAGCTTTCTTT.

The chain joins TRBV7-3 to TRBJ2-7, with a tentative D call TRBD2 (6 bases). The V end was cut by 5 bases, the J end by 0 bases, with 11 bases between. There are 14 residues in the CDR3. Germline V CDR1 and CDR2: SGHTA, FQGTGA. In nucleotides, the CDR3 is TGTGCCAGCAGCCCGGACGGGAGCTCCTACGAGCAGTACTTC. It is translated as CASSPDGSSYEQYF.

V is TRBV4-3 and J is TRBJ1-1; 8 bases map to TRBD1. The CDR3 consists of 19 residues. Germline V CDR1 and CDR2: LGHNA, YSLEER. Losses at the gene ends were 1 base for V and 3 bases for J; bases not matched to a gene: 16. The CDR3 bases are TGCGCCAGCAGCCAAGGAAAAACCAGGACAGGGAGGAAGGACACTGAAGCTTTCTTT. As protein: CASSQGKTRTGRKDTEAFF.

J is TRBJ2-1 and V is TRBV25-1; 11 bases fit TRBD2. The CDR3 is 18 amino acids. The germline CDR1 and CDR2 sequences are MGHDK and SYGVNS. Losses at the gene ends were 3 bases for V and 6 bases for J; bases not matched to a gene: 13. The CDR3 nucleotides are TGTGCCAGCAGTGAGTCTCGACTAGCGGGAACCGGACGCAATGAGCAGTTCTTC. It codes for CASSESRLAGTGRNEQFF.

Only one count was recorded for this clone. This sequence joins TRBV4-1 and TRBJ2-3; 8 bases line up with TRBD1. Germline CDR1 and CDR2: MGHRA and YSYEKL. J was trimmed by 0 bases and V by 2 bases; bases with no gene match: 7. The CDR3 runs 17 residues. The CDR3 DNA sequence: TGCGCCAGCAGCCAACGGACAGGGCTAACTAGCACAGATACGCAGTATTTT. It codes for CASSQRTGLTSTDTQYF.

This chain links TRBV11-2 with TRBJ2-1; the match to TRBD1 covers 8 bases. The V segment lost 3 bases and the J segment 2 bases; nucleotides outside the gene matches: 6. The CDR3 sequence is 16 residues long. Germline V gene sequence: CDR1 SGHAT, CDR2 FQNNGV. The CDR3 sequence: CASSLGDRRTYNEQFF. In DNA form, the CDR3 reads TGTGCCAGCAGCTTGGGGGACAGGCGCACCTACAATGAGCAGTTCTTC.

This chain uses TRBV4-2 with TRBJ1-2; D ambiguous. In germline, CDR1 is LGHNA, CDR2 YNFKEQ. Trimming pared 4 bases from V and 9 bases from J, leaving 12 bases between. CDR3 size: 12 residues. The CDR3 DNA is TGTGCCAGCAGCCCATATGTGGGCAGCTACACCTTC. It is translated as CASSPYVGSYTF.

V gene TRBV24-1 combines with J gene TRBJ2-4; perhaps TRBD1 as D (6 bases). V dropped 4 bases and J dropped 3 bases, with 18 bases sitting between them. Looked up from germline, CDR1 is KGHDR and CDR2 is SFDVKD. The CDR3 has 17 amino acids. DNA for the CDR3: TGTGCCACCAGTGAGCCAACAGGGCCGAGGGGCAAAAACATTCAGTACTTC. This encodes CATSEPTGPRGKNIQYF.

The CDR3 loop reads CSVGAGLAVHNEQFF. The DNA for the CDR3 is TGCAGCGTTGGGGCGGGACTAGCGGTCCACAATGAGCAGTTCTTC. V and J are TRBV29-1 and TRBJ2-1, with TRBD2 matching 11 bases. The CDR3 has 15 residues. The germline V gene has CDR1 SQVTM and CDR2 ANQGSEA. Trimming at V came to 4 bases and at J to 5 bases, leaving 7 bases not matched to a gene.

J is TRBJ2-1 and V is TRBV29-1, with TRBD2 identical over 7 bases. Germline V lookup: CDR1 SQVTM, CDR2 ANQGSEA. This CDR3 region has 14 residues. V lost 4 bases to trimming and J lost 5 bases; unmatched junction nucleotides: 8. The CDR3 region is CSVAGGRRDNEQFF. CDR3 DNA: TGCAGCGTTGCGGGGGGTAGGCGGGACAATGAGCAGTTCTTC.

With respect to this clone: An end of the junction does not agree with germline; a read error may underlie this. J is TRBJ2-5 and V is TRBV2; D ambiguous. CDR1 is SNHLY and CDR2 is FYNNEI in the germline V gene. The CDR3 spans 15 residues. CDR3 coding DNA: TGTGCCAGCGGTGACCATACAGTCTTGGGCGAGACCCAGTACTTC. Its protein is CASGDHTVLGETQYF.

CDR3: CASSQALLAGDYEQYF. CDR3 bases: TGTGCCAGCAGCCAAGCCCTTCTAGCGGGAGACTACGAGCAGTACTTC. The V and J genes are TRBV3-1 (or the pseudogene TRBV3-2) and TRBJ2-7; 10 nucleotides agree with TRBD2. CDR3 size: 16 residues. V was clipped by 1 base and J by 3 bases; unmatched bases: 6. Germline V gene lookup returns CDR1 LGHDT and CDR2 YNNKEL (reference sequence).

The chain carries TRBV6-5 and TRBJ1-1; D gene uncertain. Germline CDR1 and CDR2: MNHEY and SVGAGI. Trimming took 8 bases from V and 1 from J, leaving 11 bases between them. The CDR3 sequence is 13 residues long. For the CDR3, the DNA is TGTGCCAGCGGCCTCGCCCCGAACACTGAAGCTTTCTTT. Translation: CASGLAPNTEAFF.

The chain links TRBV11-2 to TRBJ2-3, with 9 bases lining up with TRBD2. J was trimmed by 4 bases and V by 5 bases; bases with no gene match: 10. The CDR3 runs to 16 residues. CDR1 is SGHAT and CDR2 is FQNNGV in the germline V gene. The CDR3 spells CASSTLSGRGADTQYF. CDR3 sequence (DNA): TGTGCCAGCAGCACCCTTAGCGGGAGAGGTGCAGATACGCAGTATTTT.

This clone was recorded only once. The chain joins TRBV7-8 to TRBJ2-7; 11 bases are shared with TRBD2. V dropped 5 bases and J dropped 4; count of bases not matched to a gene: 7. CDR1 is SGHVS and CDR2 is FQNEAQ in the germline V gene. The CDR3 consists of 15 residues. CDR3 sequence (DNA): TGTGCCAGCAGCCCTAGACTAGCGGGATCTTACGAGCAGTACTTC. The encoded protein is CASSPRLAGSYEQYF.

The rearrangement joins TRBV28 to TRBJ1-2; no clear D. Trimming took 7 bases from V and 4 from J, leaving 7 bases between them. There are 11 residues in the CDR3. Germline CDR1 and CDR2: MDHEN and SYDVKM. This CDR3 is CASNAGYGYTF. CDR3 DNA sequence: TGTGCCAGCAATGCCGGCTATGGCTACACCTTC.

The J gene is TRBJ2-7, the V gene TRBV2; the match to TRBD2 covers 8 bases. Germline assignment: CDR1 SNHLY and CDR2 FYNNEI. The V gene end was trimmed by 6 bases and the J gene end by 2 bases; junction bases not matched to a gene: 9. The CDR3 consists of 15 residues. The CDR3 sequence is CASSPRLARTYEQYF. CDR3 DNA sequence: TGTGCCAGCAGCCCTAGACTAGCGAGAACCTACGAGCAGTACTTC.

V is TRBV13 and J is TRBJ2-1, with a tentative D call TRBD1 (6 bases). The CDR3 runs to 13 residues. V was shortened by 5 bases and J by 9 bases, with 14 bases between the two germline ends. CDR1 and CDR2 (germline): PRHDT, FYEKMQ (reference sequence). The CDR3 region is CASSGFRGGEQFF. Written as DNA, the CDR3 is TGTGCCAGCAGCGGGTTCAGGGGCGGTGAGCAGTTCTTC.

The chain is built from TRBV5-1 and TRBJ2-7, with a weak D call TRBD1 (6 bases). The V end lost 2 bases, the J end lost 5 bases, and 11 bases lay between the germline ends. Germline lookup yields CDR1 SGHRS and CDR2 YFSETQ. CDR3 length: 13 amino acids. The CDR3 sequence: CASSFARGHEQYF. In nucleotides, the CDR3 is TGCGCCAGCAGCTTTGCCAGGGGCCACGAGCAGTACTTC. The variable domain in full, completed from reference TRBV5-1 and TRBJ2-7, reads KAGVTQTPRYLIKTRGQQVTLSCSPISGHRSVSWYQQTPGQGLQFLFEYFSETQRNKGNFPGRFSGRQFSNSRSEMNVSTLELGDSALYLCASSFARGHEQYFGPGTRLTVT.

The DNA for the CDR3 is TGCGCCAGCAGTTGGGGGGAGAGGACCGGGGAGCTGTTTTTT. Protein product: CASSWGERTGELFF. The chain carries TRBV10-2 and TRBJ2-2, with TRBD2 as a possible D gene (6 bases). V lost 5 bases to trimming and J lost 5 bases, with 12 bases between them. Germline assignment: CDR1 WSHSY and CDR2 SAAADI. The length of the CDR3 is 14 residues.

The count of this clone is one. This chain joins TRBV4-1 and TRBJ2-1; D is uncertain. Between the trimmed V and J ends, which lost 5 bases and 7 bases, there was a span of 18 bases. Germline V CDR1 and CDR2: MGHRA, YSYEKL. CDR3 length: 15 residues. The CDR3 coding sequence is TGCGCCAGCAGCGGTAGTGGCGAGAGGAAGAATGAGCAGTTCTTC. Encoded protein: CASSGSGERKNEQFF.

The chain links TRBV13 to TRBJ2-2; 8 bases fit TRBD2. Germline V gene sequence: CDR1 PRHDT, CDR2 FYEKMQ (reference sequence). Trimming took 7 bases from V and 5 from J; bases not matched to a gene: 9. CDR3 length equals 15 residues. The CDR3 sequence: CASTGEQRETGELFF. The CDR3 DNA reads TGTGCCAGCACGGGGGAGCAGCGGGAGACCGGGGAGCTGTTTTTT.

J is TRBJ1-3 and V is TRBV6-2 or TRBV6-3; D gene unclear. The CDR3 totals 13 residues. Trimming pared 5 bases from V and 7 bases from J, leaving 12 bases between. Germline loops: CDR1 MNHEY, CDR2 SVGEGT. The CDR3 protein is CASSRLGGNTIYF. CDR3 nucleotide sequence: TGTGCCAGCAGTCGCCTGGGAGGGAACACCATATATTTT.

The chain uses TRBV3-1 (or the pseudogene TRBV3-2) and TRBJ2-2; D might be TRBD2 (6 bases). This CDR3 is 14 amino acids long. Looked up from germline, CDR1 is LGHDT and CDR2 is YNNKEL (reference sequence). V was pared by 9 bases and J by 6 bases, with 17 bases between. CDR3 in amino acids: CASSLGGSSGELFF. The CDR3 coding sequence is TGTGCCAGTTCCTTGGGGGGATCTTCCGGGGAGCTGTTTTTT.

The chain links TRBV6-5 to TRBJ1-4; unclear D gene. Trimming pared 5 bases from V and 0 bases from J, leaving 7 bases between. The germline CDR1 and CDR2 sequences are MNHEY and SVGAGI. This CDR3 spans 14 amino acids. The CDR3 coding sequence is TGTGCCAGCAGTCCTCAGGCAACTAATGAAAAACTGTTTTTT. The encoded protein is CASSPQATNEKLFF.

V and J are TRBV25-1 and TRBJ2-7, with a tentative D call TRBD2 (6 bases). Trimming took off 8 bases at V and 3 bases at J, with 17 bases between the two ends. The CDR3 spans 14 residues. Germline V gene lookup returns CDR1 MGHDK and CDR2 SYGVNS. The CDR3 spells CASLGGAHHYEQYF. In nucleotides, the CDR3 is TGTGCCAGCCTGGGCGGGGCCCATCACTACGAGCAGTACTTC.

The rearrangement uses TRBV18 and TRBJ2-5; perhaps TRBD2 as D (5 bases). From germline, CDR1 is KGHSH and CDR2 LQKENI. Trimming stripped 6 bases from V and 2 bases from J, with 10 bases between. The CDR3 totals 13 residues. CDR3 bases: TGTGCCAGCTCGGCGGGTCCACAAGAGACCCAGTACTTC. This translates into CASSAGPQETQYF.

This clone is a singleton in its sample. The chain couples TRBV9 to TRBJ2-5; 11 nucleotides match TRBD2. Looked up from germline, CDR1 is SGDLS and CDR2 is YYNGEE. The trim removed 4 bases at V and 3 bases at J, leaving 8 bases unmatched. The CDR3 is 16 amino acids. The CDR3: CASSPRGLAAEETQYF. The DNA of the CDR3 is TGTGCCAGCAGCCCGCGGGGACTAGCGGCGGAAGAGACCCAGTACTTC.

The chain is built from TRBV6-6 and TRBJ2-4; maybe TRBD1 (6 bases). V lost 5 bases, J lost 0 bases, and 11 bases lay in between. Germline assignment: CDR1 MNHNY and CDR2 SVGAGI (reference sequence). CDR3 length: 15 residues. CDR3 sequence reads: CASSRQALAKNIQYF. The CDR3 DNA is TGTGCCAGCAGTAGACAGGCTCTAGCCAAAAACATTCAGTACTTC.

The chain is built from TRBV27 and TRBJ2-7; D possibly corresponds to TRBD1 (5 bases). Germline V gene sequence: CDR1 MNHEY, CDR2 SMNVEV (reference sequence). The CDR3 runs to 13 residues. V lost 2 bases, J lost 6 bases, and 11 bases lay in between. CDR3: CASSLAGLREQYF. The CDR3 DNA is TGTGCCAGCAGTTTAGCAGGGCTCCGCGAGCAGTACTTC.

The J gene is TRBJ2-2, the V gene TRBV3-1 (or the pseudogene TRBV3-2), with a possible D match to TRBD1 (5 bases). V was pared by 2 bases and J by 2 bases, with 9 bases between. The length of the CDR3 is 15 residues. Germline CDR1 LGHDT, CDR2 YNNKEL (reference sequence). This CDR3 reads CASSQLQGNTGELFF. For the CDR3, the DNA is TGTGCCAGCAGCCAACTTCAGGGAAACACCGGGGAGCTGTTTTTT.

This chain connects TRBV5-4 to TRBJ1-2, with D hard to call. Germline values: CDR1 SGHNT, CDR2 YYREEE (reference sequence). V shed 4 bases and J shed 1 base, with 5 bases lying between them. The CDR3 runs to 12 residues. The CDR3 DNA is TGTGCCAGCAGCACTGATAACTATGGCTACACCTTC. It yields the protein CASSTDNYGYTF. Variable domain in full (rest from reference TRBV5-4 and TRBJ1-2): ETGVTQSPTHLIKTRGQQVTLRCSSQSGHNTVSWYQQALGQGPQFIFQYYREEENGRGNFPPRFSGLQFPNYSSELNVNALELDDSALYLCASSTDNYGYTFGSGTRLTVV.